This TCR beta chain originates from a study of blood T cell repertoires in COVID-19. Looking at the study overall: COVID-19 samples from acute and convalescent phases originated in the United States, Italy and Spain.

TCRdb keeps only in-frame clones here, not all; method: immunoSEQ multiplex PCR. The table lists 85,000 to 95,000 clones, around 90% of them singletons. With V trimmed by 6 bases and J by 4 bases, 8 bases remained unmatched. Germline CDR1 SGHVS, CDR2 FQNEAQ. This CDR3 has 14 residues. The sequenced sample was peripheral blood. The TCR comes from a man aged 55-75 years with COVID-19, enrolled during active disease. This chain joins TRBV7-8 and TRBJ2-7, with 8 bases identical to TRBD1. CDR3 coding DNA: TGTGCCAGCAGGCCGAGACAGGGGCCATACGAGCAGTACTTC. It yields the protein CASRPRQGPYEQYF.